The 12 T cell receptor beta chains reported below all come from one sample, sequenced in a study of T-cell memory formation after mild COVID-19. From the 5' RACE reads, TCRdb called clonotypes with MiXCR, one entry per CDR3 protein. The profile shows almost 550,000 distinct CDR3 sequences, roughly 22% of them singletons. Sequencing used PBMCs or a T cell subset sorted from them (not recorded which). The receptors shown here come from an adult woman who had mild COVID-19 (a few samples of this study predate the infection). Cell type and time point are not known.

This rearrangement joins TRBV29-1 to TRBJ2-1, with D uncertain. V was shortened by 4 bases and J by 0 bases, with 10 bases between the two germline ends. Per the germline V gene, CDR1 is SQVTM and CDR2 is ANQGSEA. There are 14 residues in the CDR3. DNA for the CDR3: TGCAGCGTTGTAGACTTGAGCTCCTACAATGAGCAGTTCTTC. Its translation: CSVVDLSSYNEQFF.

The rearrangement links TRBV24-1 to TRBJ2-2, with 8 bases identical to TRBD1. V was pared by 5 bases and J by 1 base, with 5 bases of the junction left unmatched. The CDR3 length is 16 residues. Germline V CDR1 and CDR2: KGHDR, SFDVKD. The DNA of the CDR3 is TGTGCCACCAGTGGGAGCAGGGGGCTGAACACCGGGGAGCTGTTTTTT. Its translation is CATSGSRGLNTGELFF.

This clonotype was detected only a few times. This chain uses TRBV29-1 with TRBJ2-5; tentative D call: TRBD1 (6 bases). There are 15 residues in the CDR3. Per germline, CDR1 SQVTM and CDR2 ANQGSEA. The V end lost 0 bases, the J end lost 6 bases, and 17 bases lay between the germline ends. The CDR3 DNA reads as TGCAGCGTTGAAGATCCGCTACAGGGTCCGAAGACCCAGTACTTC. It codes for CSVEDPLQGPKTQYF.

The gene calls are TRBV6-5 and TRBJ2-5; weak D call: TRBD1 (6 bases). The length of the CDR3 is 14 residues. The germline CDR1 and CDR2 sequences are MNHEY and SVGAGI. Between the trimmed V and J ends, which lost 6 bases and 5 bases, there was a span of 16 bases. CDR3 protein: CASSGLGAQETQYF. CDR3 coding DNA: TGTGCCAGCAGCGGGCTGGGGGCTCAGGAGACCCAGTACTTC.

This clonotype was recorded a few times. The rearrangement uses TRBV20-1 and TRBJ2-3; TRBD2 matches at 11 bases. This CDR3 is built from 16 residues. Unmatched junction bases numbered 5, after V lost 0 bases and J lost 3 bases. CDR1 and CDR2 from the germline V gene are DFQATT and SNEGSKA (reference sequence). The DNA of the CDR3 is TGCAGTGCTAGAGATATAGCGGGGGGGGAAACAGATACGCAGTATTTT. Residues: CSARDIAGGETDTQYF.

The CDR3 DNA sequence: TGTGCCAGCAGCCGCGCCCTTCCTGAGCAGTACTTC. Its protein product is CASSRALPEQYF. This rearrangement joins TRBV7-2 to TRBJ2-7; D unresolved. CDR1 is SGHTA, CDR2 FQGNSA, per germline. V lost 5 bases, J lost 7 bases, and 12 bases lay in between. The CDR3 is 12 amino acids.

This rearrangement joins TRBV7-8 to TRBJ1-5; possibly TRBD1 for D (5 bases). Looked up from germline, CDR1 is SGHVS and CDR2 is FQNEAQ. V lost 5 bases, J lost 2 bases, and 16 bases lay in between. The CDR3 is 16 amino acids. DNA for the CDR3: TGTGCCAGCAGCCCAACCCGGGGGATTGGCAATCAGCCCCAGCATTTT. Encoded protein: CASSPTRGIGNQPQHF.

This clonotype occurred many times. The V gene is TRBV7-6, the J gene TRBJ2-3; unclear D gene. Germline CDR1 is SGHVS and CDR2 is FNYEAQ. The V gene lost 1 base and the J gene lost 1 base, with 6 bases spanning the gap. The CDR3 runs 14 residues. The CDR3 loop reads CASSLGAGTDTQYF. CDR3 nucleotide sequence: TGTGCCAGCAGCTTAGGGGCGGGCACAGATACGCAGTATTTT.

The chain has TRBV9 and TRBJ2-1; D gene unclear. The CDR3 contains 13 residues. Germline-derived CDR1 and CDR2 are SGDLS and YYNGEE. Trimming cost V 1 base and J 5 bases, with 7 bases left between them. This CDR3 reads CASSVSPDNEQFF. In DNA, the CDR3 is TGTGCCAGCAGCGTATCTCCCGACAATGAGCAGTTCTTC.

The CDR3 reads CASSWGTNYNEQFF. DNA of the CDR3: TGTGCCAGCAGTTGGGGAACTAATTACAATGAGCAGTTCTTC. The rearrangement links TRBV12-3 or TRBV12-4 to TRBJ2-1; D is uncertain. The V end lost 4 bases, the J end lost 4 bases, and 11 bases lay between the germline ends. CDR3 length: 14 residues.

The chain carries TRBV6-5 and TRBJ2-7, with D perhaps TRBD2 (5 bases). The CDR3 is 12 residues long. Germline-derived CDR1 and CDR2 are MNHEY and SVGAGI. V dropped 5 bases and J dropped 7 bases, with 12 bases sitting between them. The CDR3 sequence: CASSPFPGEQYF. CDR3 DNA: TGTGCCAGCAGTCCCTTTCCGGGGGAGCAGTACTTC.

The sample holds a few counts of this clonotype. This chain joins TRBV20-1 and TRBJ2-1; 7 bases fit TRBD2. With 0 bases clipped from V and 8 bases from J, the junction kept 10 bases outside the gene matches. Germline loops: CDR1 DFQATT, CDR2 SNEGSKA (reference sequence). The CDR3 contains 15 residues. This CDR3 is CSARDQSSGIYEQFF. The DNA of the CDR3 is TGCAGTGCTAGAGATCAGAGCAGCGGGATTTATGAGCAGTTCTTC.